The clone carrying this TCR beta chain has a handful of counts. TCRdb passed the RT-PCR reads through MiXCR, listing each CDR3 protein once. Of almost 700,000 distinct CDR3 sequences in the sample, approximately 15% are singletons; the top ten hold 3.6%. Sequences were obtained from memory CD4+ T cells from blood. The clonotype comes from a female donor in good health, serving as a healthy control.

The CDR3 loop reads CASSLAGSGELFF. CDR3 in DNA: TGTGCCAGCAGCTTAGCGGGGTCCGGGGAGCTGTTTTTT. This chain links TRBV7-2 with TRBJ2-2; unclear D gene. The germline CDR1 and CDR2 sequences are SGHTA and FQGNSA. This CDR3 is built from 13 residues. V shed 0 bases and J shed 6 bases, with 5 bases lying between them. The whole variable domain, filled in from reference TRBV7-2 and TRBJ2-2, reads GAGVSQSPSNKVTEKGKDVELRCDPISGHTALYWYRQSLGQGLEFLIYFQGNSAPDKSGLPSDRFSAERTGGSVSTLTIQRTQQEDSAVYLCASSLAGSGELFFGEGSRLTVL.